What follows describes a single TCR beta chain. This sample was included in a study of blood T cell repertoires in COVID-19. Study at large: COVID-19 samples from acute and convalescent phases originated in the United States, Italy and Spain. PBMCs, B-cell-depleted T cells, or T cells were the source of the cDNA or gDNA that made up the material.

The CDR3 spans 14 residues. Per germline, CDR1 KGHDR and CDR2 SFDVKD. Trimming cost V 6 bases and J 8 bases, with 18 bases left between them. Those enrolled in Seattle joined during active infection and were followed longitudinally afterward. Sequencing used immunoSEQ multiplex PCR; TCRdb keeps in-frame clones, though not all of them. The sample holds 250,000 or so clones, about 91% seen once. The sequenced material came from peripheral blood. The TCR comes from a woman in her 30s with COVID-19, enrolled during active disease. V usage is TRBV24-1 and J usage is TRBJ1-2, with a weak D call TRBD1 (6 bases). CDR3 sequence reads: CATSWGGGYGGYTF. The CDR3 nucleotides read TGTGCCACCAGTTGGGGCGGGGGCTATGGCGGCTACACCTTC.